This TCR beta chain derives from a study of OX40 agonist ivuxolimab in advanced cancers. As for the study in general: Participants averaged roughly 57 years of age (range about 23 to 80) and were around 85% male. Whole-study findings and limits: Blood T cells, both CD4+ and CD8+, expanded clonally by week 6 at 0.1 to 3.0 mg/kg. More expanded clones were found, on average, in CD8+ than in CD4+ T cells.

The ends were cut back, 1 base at V and 3 bases at J, with 11 bases in the middle. Germline loops: CDR1 SGHRS, CDR2 YFSETQ. This CDR3 has 15 amino acids. As concerns this clone: Antigen: not known.

Sequenced by immunoSEQ multiplex PCR; TCRdb stores in-frame clones only, minus some. The sample includes 65,000 to 95,000 clones, 70% to 90% of them seen just once. Patients were ineligible given autoimmune disease history or systemic immunosuppression. This clonotype was sampled from an adult with an advanced solid tumor such as melanoma, head and neck, liver or kidney cancer. The chain combines TRBV5-1 with TRBJ2-1; either TRBD1 or TRBD2 may fit D (6 bases each). Sequenced here: CD4+ or CD8+ T cells sorted from blood, sampled in a trial of the OX40 agonist ivuxolimab. CDR3 protein: CASSLRGAVYNEQFF. CDR3 coding DNA: TGCGCCAGCAGCTTGAGGGGGGCCGTCTACAATGAGCAGTTCTTC.